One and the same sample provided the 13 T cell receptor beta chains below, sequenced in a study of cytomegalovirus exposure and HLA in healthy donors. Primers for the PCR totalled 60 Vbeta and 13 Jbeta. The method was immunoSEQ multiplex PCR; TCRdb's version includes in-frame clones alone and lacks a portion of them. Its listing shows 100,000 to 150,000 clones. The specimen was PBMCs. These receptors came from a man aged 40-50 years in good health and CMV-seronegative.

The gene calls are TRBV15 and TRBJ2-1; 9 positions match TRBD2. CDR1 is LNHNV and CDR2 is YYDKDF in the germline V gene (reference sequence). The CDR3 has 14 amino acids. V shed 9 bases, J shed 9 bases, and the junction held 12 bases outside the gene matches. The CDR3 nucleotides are TGTGCCACAACTCTAGCGGGATCTACGGGTGAGCAGTTCTTC. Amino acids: CATTLAGSTGEQFF.

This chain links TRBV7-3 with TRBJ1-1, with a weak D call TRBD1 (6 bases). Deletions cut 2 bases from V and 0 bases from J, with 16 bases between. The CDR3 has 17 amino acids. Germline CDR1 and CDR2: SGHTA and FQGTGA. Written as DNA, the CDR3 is TGTGCCAGCAGCTTAGTCAAGGGGGGGCTAATGAACACTGAAGCTTTCTTT. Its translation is CASSLVKGGLMNTEAFF.

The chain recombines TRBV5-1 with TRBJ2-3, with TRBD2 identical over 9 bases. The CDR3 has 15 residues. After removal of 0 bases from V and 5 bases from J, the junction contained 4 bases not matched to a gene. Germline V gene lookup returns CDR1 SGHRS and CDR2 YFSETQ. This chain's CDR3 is CASSLAGGREDTQYF. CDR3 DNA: TGCGCCAGCAGCTTGGCCGGCGGGAGGGAAGATACGCAGTATTTT.

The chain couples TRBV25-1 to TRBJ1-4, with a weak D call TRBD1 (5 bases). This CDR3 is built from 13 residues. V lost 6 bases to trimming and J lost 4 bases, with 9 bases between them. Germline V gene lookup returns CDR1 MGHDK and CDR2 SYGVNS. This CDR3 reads CASRGGNNEKLFF. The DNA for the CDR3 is TGTGCCAGCAGGGGGGGTAATAATGAAAAACTGTTTTTT.

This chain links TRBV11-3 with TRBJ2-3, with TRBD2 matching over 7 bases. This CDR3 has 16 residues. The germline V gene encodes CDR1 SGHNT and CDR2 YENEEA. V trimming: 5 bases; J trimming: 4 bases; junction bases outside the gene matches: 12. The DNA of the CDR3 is TGTGCCAGCAGCCAAAGGACGGGAGGACTATCAGATACGCAGTATTTT. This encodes CASSQRTGGLSDTQYF.

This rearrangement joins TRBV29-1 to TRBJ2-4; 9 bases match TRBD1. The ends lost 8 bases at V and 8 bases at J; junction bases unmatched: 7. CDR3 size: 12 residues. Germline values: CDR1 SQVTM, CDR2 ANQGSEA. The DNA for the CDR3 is TGCAGCATAGGACAGGGGCCGGACATTCAGTACTTC. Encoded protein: CSIGQGPDIQYF.

The CDR3 loop is CASSLTGGKNQPQHF. CDR3 sequence (DNA): TGTGCCAGCAGCCTTACAGGGGGGAAAAATCAGCCCCAGCATTTT. The rearrangement links TRBV11-2 to TRBJ1-5, with 8 bases matching TRBD1. CDR3 length: 15 residues. In germline, CDR1 is SGHAT, CDR2 FQNNGV. J gave up 4 bases and V 5 bases, and 7 bases lay outside the gene matches.

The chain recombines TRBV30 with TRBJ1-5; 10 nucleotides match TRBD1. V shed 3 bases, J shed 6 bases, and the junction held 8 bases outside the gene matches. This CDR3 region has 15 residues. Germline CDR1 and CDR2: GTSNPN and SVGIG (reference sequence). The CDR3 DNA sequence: TGTGCCTGGAGCGGGGGACAGGGGAAGGGTCAGCCCCAGCATTTT. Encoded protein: CAWSGGQGKGQPQHF.

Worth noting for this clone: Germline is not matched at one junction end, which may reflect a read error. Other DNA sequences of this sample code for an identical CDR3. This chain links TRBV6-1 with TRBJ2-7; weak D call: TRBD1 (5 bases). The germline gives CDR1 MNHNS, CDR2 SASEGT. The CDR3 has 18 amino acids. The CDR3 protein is CASSVRPPGRTHTYEQYF. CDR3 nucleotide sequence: TGTGCTAGCAGTGTACGTCCCCCGGGCCGGACACACACCTACGAGCAGTACTTC.

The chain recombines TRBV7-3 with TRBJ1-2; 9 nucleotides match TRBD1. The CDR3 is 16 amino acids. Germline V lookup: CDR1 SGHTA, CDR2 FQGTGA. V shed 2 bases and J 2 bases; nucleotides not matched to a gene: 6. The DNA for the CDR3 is TGTGCCAGCAGCTTAGAGGGACAGGGAGGCAACTATGGCTACACCTTC. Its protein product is CASSLEGQGGNYGYTF.

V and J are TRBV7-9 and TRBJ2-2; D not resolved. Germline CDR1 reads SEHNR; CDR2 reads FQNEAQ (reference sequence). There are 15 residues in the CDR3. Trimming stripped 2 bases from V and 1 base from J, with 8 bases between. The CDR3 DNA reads TGTGCCAGCAGCTTATTATCAGGGAACACCGGGGAGCTGTTTTTT. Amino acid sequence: CASSLLSGNTGELFF.

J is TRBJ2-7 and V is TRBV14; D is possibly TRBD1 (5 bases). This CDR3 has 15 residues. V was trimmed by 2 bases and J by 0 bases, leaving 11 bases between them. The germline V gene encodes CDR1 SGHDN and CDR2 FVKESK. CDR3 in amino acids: CASSQPQDSSYEQYF. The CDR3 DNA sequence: TGTGCCAGCAGCCAACCACAGGATAGCTCCTACGAGCAGTACTTC.

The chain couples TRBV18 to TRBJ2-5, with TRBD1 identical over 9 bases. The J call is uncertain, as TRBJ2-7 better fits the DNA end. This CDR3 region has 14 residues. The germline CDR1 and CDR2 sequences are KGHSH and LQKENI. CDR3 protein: CASSPPRDRVEQYF. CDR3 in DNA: TGTGCCAGCTCACCACCCCGGGACAGGGTCGAGCAGTACTTC.